This T cell receptor (beta chain) comes out of a study of T cell responses to AZD1222 COVID-19 vaccine. Points on this clone: Its antigen is unidentified.

Whole-study results and caveats: Nearly half of spike-specific TCRs reportedly target variant regions that are unmutated in the B.1.351 and B.1.1.7 variants. The donor cohort was predominantly white British with a female majority, and clonal diversity may have been underestimated.

The germline CDR1 and CDR2 sequences are MDHEN and SYDVKM. V gave up 3 bases and J gave up 5 bases, with 14 bases separating them. This CDR3 has 15 amino acids. TCRdb's copy holds only in-frame clones and misses some; the assay was immunoSEQ multiplex PCR. The sample has fewer than 150,000 clones, roughly 89% seen once. This chain links TRBV28 with TRBJ1-5; a weak D match, TRBD1 (5 bases). This specimen consisted of peripheral blood, obtained on day 0 of AZD1222 vaccination. The TCR originated in an adult in good health. CDR3 bases: TGTGCCAGCAGTTTGGGTGGGACCGTTTATCAGCCCCAGCATTTT. Translated: CASSLGGTVYQPQHF.